This T cell receptor (beta chain) is from a study of blood T cell repertoires in COVID-19 (dated by TCRdb to about 2020). Describing the broader study: The collaborator samples originated in the United States, Italy and Spain and spanned the acute and convalescent phases of COVID-19. The prospective study material was composed of cDNA or gDNA derived from T cells, B-cell-depleted T cells, or PBMCs. The dataset comprised deeply sampled blood TCRbeta repertoires from subjects exposed to, actively infected with, or recovered from COVID-19. The repertoires were released in a freely available public database intended as a resource for research on the immune response to SARS-CoV-2. Samples were obtained from the ongoing ImmuneRACE study (first 160 participants) and from 1,254 subjects provided by 6 global collaborators. Nearly every sample came with metadata listing a de-identified subject ID, COVID-19 status, age in years and sex. Where available, HLA class I and class II types were taken from metadata supplied by the sample provider and were not determined by assay-based typing. Here is what the overall study found, with its caveats: How much clinical and demographic metadata was included differed by source and by participant, and the metadata was provided uncurated.

Participants in the prospective study were aged about 18 to 90 years, lived in 20 to 25 United States geographic areas, and enrolled through a virtual design. In the prospective study, cohorts were assigned on the basis of participant-reported clinical history obtained from a screening survey and a study questionnaire. In the prospective study, whole blood, serum and a nasopharyngeal or oropharyngeal swab were collected from each participant by mobile phlebotomists. Participants in the prospective study had the option to provide additional blood draws and questionnaires over a roughly two-month period. Blood samples from the prospective study were shipped frozen or at room temperature prior to DNA extraction. From a lookup of the germline V gene, CDR1 and CDR2 are MDHEN and SYDVKM. The cysteine opens and the phenylalanine closes a CDR3 of 15 amino acids. Only the CDR3 region is kept as DNA, spanning 45 bases read in frame from base 1. The germline ends are 16 bases apart after V is trimmed by 5 bases and J by 5 bases.

A remark on this clone: This clone's antigen is unknown. Qualities for individual bases were not recorded, and no much larger clone is one base off.

The immunoSEQ Assay, a bias-controlled multiplex PCR, was used to amplify TCRbeta CDR3 regions from genomic DNA. The study's processing was this. Within the assay, amplification of reference gene primers was used to estimate how many nucleated cells each sample contained. To quantify the absolute abundance of each unique TCRbeta CDR3 rearrangement, sequence reads were collapsed and filtered. Productive Simpson clonality was computed per sample as the square root of Simpson's diversity index over productive rearrangements. TCRdb provides this immuneACCESS table in a form limited to in-frame rearrangements. Some clones are lacking; in checked studies, under half of them reflect an unresolved V gene, and why the rest are absent is not known. That table is the source of V, J and clone size, and D and trimming were worked out from the DNA. The sample data list fewer than 350,000 clones, and 85% to 90% of these were observed just once. Roughly 4.3% of the sample is held by the ten biggest clonotypes.

The TCR sequence derives from a woman in her thirties with acute COVID-19. Sequenced material: PBMCs or T cells enriched from blood (not recorded which). The chain is assembled from TRBV28 and TRBJ2-1; possibly the D gene is TRBD1, per 5 matching bases. The DNA reads as follows: TGTGCCAGCAGTAGCGTGGACACTGAGGACAATGAGCAGTTCTTC. The translation is CASSSVDTEDNEQFF.